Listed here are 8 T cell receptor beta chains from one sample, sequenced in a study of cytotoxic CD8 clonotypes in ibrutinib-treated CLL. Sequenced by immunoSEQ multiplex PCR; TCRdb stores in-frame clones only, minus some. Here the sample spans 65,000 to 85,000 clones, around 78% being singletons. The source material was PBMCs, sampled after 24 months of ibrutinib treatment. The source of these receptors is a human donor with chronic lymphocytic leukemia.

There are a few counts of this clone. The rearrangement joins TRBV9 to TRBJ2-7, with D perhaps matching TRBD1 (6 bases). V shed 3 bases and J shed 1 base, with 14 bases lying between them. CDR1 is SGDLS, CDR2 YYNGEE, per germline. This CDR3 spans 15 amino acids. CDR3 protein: CASSAPWTASYEQYF. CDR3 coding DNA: TGTGCCAGCAGCGCGCCATGGACAGCATCCTACGAGCAGTACTTC.

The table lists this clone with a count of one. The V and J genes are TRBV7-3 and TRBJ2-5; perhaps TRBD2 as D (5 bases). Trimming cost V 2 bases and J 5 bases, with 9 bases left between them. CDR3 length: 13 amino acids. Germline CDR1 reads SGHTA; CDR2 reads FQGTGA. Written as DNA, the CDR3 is TGTGCCAGCAGCTTATCTAGCTTGGAGACCCAGTACTTC. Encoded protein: CASSLSSLETQYF.

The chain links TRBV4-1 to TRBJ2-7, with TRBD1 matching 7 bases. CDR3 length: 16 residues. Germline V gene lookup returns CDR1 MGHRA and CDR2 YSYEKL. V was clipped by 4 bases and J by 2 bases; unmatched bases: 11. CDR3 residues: CASSRILGQRPYEQYF. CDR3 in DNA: TGCGCCAGCAGCCGTATCTTGGGACAGCGCCCCTACGAGCAGTACTTC.

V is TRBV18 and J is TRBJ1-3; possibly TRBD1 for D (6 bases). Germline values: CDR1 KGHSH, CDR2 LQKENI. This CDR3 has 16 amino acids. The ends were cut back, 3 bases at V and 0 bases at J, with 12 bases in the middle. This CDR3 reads CASSPIQGSSGNTIYF. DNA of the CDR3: TGTGCCAGCTCACCGATACAGGGAAGCTCTGGAAACACCATATATTTT.

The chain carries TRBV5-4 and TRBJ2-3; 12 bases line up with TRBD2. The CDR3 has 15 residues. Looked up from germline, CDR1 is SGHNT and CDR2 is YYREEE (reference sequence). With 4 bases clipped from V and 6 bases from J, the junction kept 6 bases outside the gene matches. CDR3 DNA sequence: TGTGCCAGCAGCGCTAGCGGGAGGGCATTTGATACGCAGTATTTT. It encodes CASSASGRAFDTQYF.

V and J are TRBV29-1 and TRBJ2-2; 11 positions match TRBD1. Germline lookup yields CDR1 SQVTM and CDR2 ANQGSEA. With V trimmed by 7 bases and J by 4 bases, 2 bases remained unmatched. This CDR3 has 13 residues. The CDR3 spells CSGGTGGTGELFF. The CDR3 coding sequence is TGCAGCGGCGGGACAGGGGGCACCGGGGAGCTGTTTTTT.

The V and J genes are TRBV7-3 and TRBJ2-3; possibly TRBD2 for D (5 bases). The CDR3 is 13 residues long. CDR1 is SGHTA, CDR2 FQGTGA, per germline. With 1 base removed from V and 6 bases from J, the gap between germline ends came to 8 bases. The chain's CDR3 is CASSLIGLDTQYF. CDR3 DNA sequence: TGTGCCAGCAGCTTAATAGGACTGGATACGCAGTATTTT.

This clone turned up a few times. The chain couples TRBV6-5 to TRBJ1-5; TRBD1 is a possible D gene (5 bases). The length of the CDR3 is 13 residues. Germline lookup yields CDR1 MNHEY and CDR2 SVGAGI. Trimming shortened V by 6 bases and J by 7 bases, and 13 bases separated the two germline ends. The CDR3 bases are TGTGCCAGCAGAGACAGTCCGGCGCAGCCCCAGCATTTT. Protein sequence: CASRDSPAQPQHF.